The table lists the clone carrying this T cell receptor beta chain with many counts. What it binds is unknown. This specimen comes from a study of neurological immune-mediated disorders. Broader study findings: TCR-beta repertoires seemed private in all groups, with no expanded CDR3 amino acid sequences shared. The greatest TCR clonal expansion occurred in HTLV-1-associated myelopathy and the least in multiple sclerosis, which fell below healthy controls.

A 10-nucleotide random UMI tagged transcripts in template-switch 5'RACE cDNA synthesis. A single run covered 15-18 subjects with over 200 million TCR-beta sequences. One entry per CDR3 protein results from TCRdb running MiXCR on the 5' RACE reads. The sample lists some 20,000 distinct CDR3 sequences; approximately 14% were seen once. In germline, CDR1 is LGHDT, CDR2 YNNKEL (reference sequence). The CDR3 covers 14 residues. Trimming removed 1 base at V and 4 bases at J, with 9 bases between. The sample comprised CD4+ T cells from blood. The TCR was taken from a woman aged 55-69 years with HTLV-1-associated myelopathy (HAM/TSP). The V gene is TRBV3-1, the J gene TRBJ2-3; D is possibly TRBD2 (5 bases). The DNA of the CDR3 is TGTGCCAGCAGCCAAGCTAGCAGCGCAGATACGCAGTATTTT. It is translated as CASSQASSADTQYF.